This T cell receptor (beta chain) was sequenced in a study of blood T cells in healthy people across ages. A second roughly 7 to 12 cycle PCR used barcoded and J-beta primers. MiXCR was run by TCRdb on the 5' RACE reads, yielding one entry per CDR3 protein. The sample has some 1.5 million distinct CDR3 sequences; around 40% are singletons. This clonotype was picked up a small number of times. Germline V gene sequence: CDR1 MNHNS, CDR2 SASEGT. The CDR3 loop spans 16 amino acids. The germline V and J ends were trimmed by 1 base and 0 bases, with 9 bases remaining between them. Sequenced input: blood. The chain joins TRBV6-1 to TRBJ2-2, with no clear D. The clonotype comes from a woman aged 18 to 35 in good health. The CDR3, as DNA: TGTGCCAGCAGTGAAGACCGGGTAGCGAACACCGGGGAGCTGTTTTTT. Translating gives CASSEDRVANTGELFF.